This section outlines one TCR beta chain sequence together with its context. What this receptor recognizes is not known. No base quality information exists; no much larger clone differs at one position. The method behind the library was the immunoSEQ multiplex PCR assay. For the multiplex PCR, a mixture combining 60 forward primers for TCR Vbeta segments and 13 reverse primers for TCR Jbeta segments was used. Amplification of the CDR3 region of rearranged TCR beta genes was performed with a multiplex PCR assay on genomic DNA. Amplified TCR beta libraries were sequenced as 87-base-pair reads on the Illumina HiSeq System. In the original analysis: A later analysis counted around 72 million unique TCR beta chains across the 690 or so repertoires, and around 12 million of these chains were shared by at least two donors. Raw reads were error-corrected and collapsed into unique sequences with a nearest-neighbor algorithm that merged closely related sequences to remove PCR and sequencing errors. Alignment of CDR3 sequences to IMGT reference sequences was used to assign V, D and J gene segments. Each retained sequence needed at least a six-nucleotide match to both a V gene segment and a J gene segment. Rearrangements were classified as productive when the CDR3 lacked stop codons and remained in frame with V and J, and all other rearrangements were classified as non-productive. Following IMGT convention, CDR3 was defined as the stretch from the second conserved V-encoded cysteine up to the conserved J-encoded phenylalanine. Sequences without an unambiguous match to a single V gene segment were excluded from the earlier analysis of a few hundred of the donors. An earlier analysis of some 610 of the donors called V segments functional above 56.7% productive rearrangements and segregating when the between-donor standard deviation exceeded 5%. To diagnose cytomegalovirus status from the catalog of TCR beta chain sequences, a statistical classification framework was built. A later analysis assigned V and J genes by comparing TCR nucleotide sequences with IMGT/GENE-DB human TR gene sequences. Using the TCRdist pipeline, a later analysis assigned CDR3 sequences along with most-parsimonious VDJ recombination scenarios. In a later analysis, each TCR beta chain was defined by its CDR3 amino acid sequence together with its V-gene family, and reads without a unique V-gene family were excluded. In a later analysis, some 600 highly shared, low-generation-probability nucleotide sequences were removed to address suspected cross-contamination and a sequencing artifact. A later analysis calculated a clonal expansion index for each public chain from normalized within-repertoire ranks of inferred template counts. In a later analysis, generation probabilities were computed with a VDJ recombination model fitted to out-of-frame rearrangements, and the resulting probabilities were checked against IGoR. Hypergeometric tests were used in a later analysis to score TCR-TCR, TCR-HLA and TCR-CMV co-occurrence, with a repertoire-size bias correction applied to the TCR pairs. To estimate false discovery rates, a later analysis permuted the HLA or CMV assignments 20 times. A later analysis grouped co-occurring TCRs with DBSCAN, adding TCRdist sequence similarity when clustering within HLA-allele-positive subsets. For co-occurrence clustering, repertoires with fewer than 30,000 or more than 120,000 public chains were excluded, along with about five repertoires with anomalous nucleotide sharing. The immuneACCESS repertoire file appears here via TCRdb, limited to in-frame rearrangements. These files lack a portion of the clones; in checked studies, under half of the deficit traces to unresolved V genes, and the cause of the others is not known. From that table come the V and J calls and clone size; the DNA was used to work out D and trimming. The sample has about 160,000 clones on record, roughly four fifths of them singletons. Together, the top ten hold 0.9% to 1% of the sample.

The source of the sample is a study of cytomegalovirus exposure and HLA in healthy donors (dated by TCRdb to about 2017). The study in broad terms: In an earlier analysis of about 560 of the donors, around 290 Gb of sequence data and 95 million to 130 million unique TCR beta sequences from about 179 million T cells were reported. An early release covering more than 500 HLA-typed donors comprised approximately 290 gigabases of sequencing data and tens of millions of unique TCR sequences. Of the roughly 400 genotyped donors, about 80% fell in the genetic ancestry cluster associated with self-reported Caucasian donors. The study was designed to test whether signatures of past pathogen exposure could be identified by cataloging public T cell receptors. The T cell repertoires of several hundred subjects were profiled by immunosequencing and related to cytomegalovirus serostatus. Along with the approximately 650-subject first cohort, a separate validation cohort of around 120 different subjects was used. The study combined high-throughput TCR immunosequencing, statistical association of individual TCRs with disease status, and machine learning to predict cytomegalovirus infection status. A later analysis re-analyzed previously published TCR beta repertoires from about 730 donors and added high-resolution HLA genotyping to study TCR occurrence patterns. The later analysis used no new phenotypic data to find candidate immune exposures, relying instead on TCR beta sequences and their occurrence across donors. An earlier analysis of 587 of the donors used high-throughput TCR beta sequencing to judge whether each TCR beta V gene segment behaved as functional or pseudogenic. Donor age, sex, ethnicity and CMV serostatus were collected together with the repertoire data. A later genetic analysis used genome-wide SNP genotypes for about 60% of the roughly 670 donors, treating that subset as a discovery cohort. Every discovery cohort repertoire had been produced on one sequencing platform. HLA typing included class I and class II loci at four-digit resolution. The number of typed donors differed by locus: about 620-640 for A, B, C, DRB1 and DQB1; 500 to 550 for DQA1; fewer than 610 for DPA1; and roughly 450 for DPB1. A handful of DR-DQ haplotypes were handled as single units for association and clustering because linkage in the cohort was strong. Across approximately 420 genotyped donors of the cohort, an average of about 240,000 unique TCR beta nucleotide sequences per donor were sequenced, and around 20% of those sequences were non-productive. The paper as a whole reports these results and caveats: In a later genetic analysis, fewer N-insertions in productive TCRs were reported among donors in an Asian-associated ancestry cluster than the roughly 640-donor mean. Because the 87-base-pair reads could not distinguish some IMGT-functional V segments, including TRBV6-2 and TRBV6-3, those segments were excluded. Because HLA typing was unavailable for some donors at each locus, only the typed subset was used in association tests. Assigning TCR associations to individual alleles was difficult when HLA alleles, especially DR and DQ, strongly co-occurred. Correlated functional status among segregating V segments might reflect linkage disequilibrium, but an unknown experimental factor could not be ruled out. A cluster of highly shared sequence variants was judged likely to be a technical artifact of the sequencing pipeline. In a later genetic analysis, a missense DCLRE1C variant was associated with V-gene and J-gene trimming of TCR beta chains, and the association was replicated in an independent cohort. Presence/absence analyses assumed roughly uniform sequencing depth across donors, an assumption that may not hold. In an earlier analysis of about 600 of the donors, most TCR beta V segments appeared in productive rearrangements about 87% or about 30% of the time, broadly matching IMGT annotations. The cohort was sequenced for TCR beta chains only, and without alpha or paired-chain data the features that could be detected were limited. In a later analysis, most CMV-associated TCR beta chains were found to appear HLA-restricted, with HLA associations seemingly driven largely by CMV exposure. Immune exposure information for the cohort was limited to CMV serostatus. In a later analysis, HLA-associated TCR beta chains showed more clonal expansion and lower generation probabilities than non-associated chains that were equally common. In the study, approximately 160 TCR beta chains were listed as associated with cytomegalovirus. In a later analysis, TCR association rates were found to vary across HLA loci, with the most associated TCRs seen for DRB1 alleles and the fewest for HLA-C alleles. In a later analysis, several top co-occurrence clusters were reported to appear linked to parvovirus B19, influenza, CMV and Epstein-Barr virus. According to the authors, the approach could potentially be generalized to other disease states and immunological phenotypes. The earlier analysis of approximately 540 of the donors excluded approximately 17 rarely observed V segments, including chromosome 9 orphons, because counts were too low. A further reported finding was that TCR beta sequences accurately predicted the HLA-A and HLA-B alleles for most subjects in the first cohort. While some public TCRs were present in many individuals, most TCR sequences turned up only very rarely across donors. A later analysis associated about 17,000 TCR beta sequences with specific HLA alleles at a false discovery rate of 0.05. A few of the identified cytomegalovirus-associated TCR beta chains were confirmed in vitro to be specific for cytomegalovirus antigens. Cytomegalovirus status was reported to be diagnosed by the classifier with high specificity and sensitivity in both the original and validation cohorts.

In total, 600 or so healthy bone marrow donors made up the cohort. At the time of sampling, all cohort members were nominally healthy, though unrecorded immune exposures were likely present. The donor was CMV seropositive and belonged to the group of over 250 seropositive cohort members. Each donor provided a peripheral blood sample, and peripheral blood mononuclear cells were used for TCR beta sequencing. The Qiagen DNeasy Blood Extraction Kit was used to extract genomic DNA from the blood cell samples. V was cut back by 2 bases and J by 5 bases, leaving a gap of 15 bases between them. As encoded in the germline V gene, CDR1 is MDHEN while CDR2 is SYDVKM. Its CDR3 holds 15 amino acids, cysteine through phenylalanine. Here the CDR3 DNA is all that survives: 45 bases in frame from base 1.

Material: PBMCs. The V and J genes are TRBV28 and TRBJ1-2; 5 matching bases give a weak D call of TRBD1. This receptor was obtained from a girl under 10 years old in good health and CMV-seropositive. The CDR3 here reads CASSLVGGVRYGYTF. The nucleotide sequence reads TGTGCCAGCAGTTTAGTCGGGGGGGTAAGGTATGGCTACACCTTC.